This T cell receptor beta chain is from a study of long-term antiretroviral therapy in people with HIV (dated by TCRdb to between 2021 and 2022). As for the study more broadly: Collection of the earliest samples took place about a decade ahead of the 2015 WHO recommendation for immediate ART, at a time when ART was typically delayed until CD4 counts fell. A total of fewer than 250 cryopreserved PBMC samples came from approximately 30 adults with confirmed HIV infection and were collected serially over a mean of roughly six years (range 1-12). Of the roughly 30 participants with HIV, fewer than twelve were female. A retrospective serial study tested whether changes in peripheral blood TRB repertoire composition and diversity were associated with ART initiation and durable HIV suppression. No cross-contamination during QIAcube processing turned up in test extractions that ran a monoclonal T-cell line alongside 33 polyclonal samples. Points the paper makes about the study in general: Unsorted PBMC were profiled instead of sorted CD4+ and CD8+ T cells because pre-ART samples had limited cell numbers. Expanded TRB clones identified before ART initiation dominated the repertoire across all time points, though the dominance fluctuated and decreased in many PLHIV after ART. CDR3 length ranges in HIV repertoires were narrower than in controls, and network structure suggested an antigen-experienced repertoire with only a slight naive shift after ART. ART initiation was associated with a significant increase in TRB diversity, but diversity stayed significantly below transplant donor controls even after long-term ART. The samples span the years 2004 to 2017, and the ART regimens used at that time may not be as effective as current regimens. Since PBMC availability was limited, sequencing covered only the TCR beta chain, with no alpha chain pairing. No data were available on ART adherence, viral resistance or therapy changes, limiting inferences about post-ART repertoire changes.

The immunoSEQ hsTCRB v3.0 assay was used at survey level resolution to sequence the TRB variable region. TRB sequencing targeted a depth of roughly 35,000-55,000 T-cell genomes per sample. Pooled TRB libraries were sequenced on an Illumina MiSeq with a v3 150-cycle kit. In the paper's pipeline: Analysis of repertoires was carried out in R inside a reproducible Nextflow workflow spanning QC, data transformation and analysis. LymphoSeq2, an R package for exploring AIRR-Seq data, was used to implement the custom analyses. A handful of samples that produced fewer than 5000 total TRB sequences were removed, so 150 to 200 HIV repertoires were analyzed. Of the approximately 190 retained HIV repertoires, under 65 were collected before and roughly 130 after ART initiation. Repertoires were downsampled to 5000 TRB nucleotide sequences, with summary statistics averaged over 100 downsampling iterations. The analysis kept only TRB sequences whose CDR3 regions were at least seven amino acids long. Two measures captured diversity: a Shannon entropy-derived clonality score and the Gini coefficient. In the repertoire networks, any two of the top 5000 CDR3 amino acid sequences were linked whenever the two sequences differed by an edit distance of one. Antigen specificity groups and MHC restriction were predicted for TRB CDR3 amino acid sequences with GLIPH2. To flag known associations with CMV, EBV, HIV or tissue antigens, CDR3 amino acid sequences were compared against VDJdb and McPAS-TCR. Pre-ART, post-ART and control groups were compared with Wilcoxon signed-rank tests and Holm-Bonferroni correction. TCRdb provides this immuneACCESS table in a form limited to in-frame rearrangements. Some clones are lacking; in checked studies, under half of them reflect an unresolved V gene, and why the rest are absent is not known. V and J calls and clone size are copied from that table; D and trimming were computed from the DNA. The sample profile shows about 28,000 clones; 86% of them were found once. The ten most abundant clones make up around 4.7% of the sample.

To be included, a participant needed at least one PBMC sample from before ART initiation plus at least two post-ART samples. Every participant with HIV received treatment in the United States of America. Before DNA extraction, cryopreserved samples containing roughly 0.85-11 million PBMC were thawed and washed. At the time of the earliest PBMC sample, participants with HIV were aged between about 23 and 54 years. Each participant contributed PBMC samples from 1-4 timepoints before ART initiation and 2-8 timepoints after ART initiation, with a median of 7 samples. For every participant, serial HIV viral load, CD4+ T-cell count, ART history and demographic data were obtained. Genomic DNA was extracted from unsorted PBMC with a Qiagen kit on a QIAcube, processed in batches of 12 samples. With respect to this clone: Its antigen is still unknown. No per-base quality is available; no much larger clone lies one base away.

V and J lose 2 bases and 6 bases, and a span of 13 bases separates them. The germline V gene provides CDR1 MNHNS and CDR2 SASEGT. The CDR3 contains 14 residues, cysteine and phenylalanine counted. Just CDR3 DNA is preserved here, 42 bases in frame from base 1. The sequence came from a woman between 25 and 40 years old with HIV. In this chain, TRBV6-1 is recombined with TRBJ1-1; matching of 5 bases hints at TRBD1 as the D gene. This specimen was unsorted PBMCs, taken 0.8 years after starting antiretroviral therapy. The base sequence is TGTGCCAGCAGTGAATGGGAGGGGAGGGCTGAAGCTTTCTTT. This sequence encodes CASSEWEGRAEAFF.